This entry lists 27 T cell receptor beta chains sequenced from one sample in a study of cytomegalovirus exposure and HLA in healthy donors (dated by TCRdb to the late 2010s). Receptor libraries were prepared by the immunoSEQ multiplex PCR assay. TCRdb holds this immuneACCESS table with in-frame rearrangements only. Some clones are missing; in checked studies, unresolved V genes explain under half, and the rest has no known cause. For this sample the table gives around 160,000 clones, of which roughly 80% were detected only once. In total, the top ten clones hold around 2% of the sample. Sequencing was done on a sample of PBMCs. The receptors derive from a man aged 30 to 45 in good health and CMV-seropositive.

CDR3 loop: CASSYPTGGQETQYF. The DNA for the CDR3 is TGTGCCAGCAGTTATCCTACGGGGGGACAAGAGACCCAGTACTTC. The chain joins TRBV7-9 to TRBJ2-5, with 7 bases matching TRBD2. Germline V gene lookup returns CDR1 SEHNR and CDR2 FQNEAQ (reference sequence). V shed 6 bases, J shed 2 bases, and the junction held 9 bases outside the gene matches. The CDR3 covers 15 residues.

The chain links TRBV6-6 to TRBJ1-2, with 10 bases aligning to TRBD1. This CDR3 spans 14 amino acids. Germline values: CDR1 MNHNY, CDR2 SVGAGI (reference sequence). V gave up 7 bases and J gave up 8 bases; unmatched junction bases: 10. The CDR3 DNA follows: TGTGCCAGCACCGAAGACCGGGACAGGGGAGGCTACACCTTC. The encoded protein is CASTEDRDRGGYTF.

J is TRBJ1-1 and V is TRBV27; the D is unclear. Trimming removed 4 bases from V and 0 bases from J, with 18 bases in between. The length of the CDR3 is 17 residues. Germline values: CDR1 MNHEY, CDR2 SMNVEV (reference sequence). In DNA form, the CDR3 reads TGTGCCAGCAGTTCAACGGAGGCCTACACTATGAACACTGAAGCTTTCTTT. Its protein product is CASSSTEAYTMNTEAFF.

This clone was seen only a few times. The chain recombines TRBV29-1 with TRBJ2-2, with TRBD1 matching 12 bases. This CDR3 comprises 18 residues. Germline V gene sequence: CDR1 SQVTM, CDR2 ANQGSEA. Trimming took 7 bases from V and 4 from J; bases not matched to a gene: 16. The CDR3, as DNA: TGCAGCGCGGACCCGGGGACAGGGGGCGGGTCTAGCACCGGGGAGCTGTTTTTT. The encoded protein is CSADPGTGGGSSTGELFF.

The chain carries TRBV7-2 and TRBJ2-3; 14 bases line up with TRBD2. The germline CDR1 and CDR2 sequences are SGHTA and FQGNSA. V lost 1 base and J lost 0; bases outside the gene matches: 3. CDR3 length: 18 residues. The CDR3 region is CASSLEGLAGVSTDTQYF. The CDR3 region has the DNA TGTGCCAGCAGCTTAGAGGGACTAGCGGGGGTGAGCACAGATACGCAGTATTTT.

The chain carries TRBV4-3 and TRBJ2-1, with 11 bases lining up with TRBD2. The germline V gene encodes CDR1 LGHNA and CDR2 YSLEER. J gave up 8 bases and V 1 base, and 13 bases lay outside the gene matches. The CDR3 sequence is 18 residues long. This CDR3 is CASSQGLAGGPSWDEQFF. CDR3 sequence (DNA): TGCGCCAGCAGCCAAGGGCTAGCGGGGGGTCCGTCCTGGGATGAGCAGTTCTTC.

The V call is TRBV6-5, the J call TRBJ2-7; D is possibly TRBD1 (6 bases). Germline assignment: CDR1 MNHEY and CDR2 SVGAGI. The CDR3 runs 13 residues. Between the trimmed V and J ends, which lost 10 bases and 3 bases, there was a span of 16 bases. This CDR3 is CATKTGTLYEQYF. The CDR3 bases are TGTGCCACCAAAACAGGGACCCTCTACGAGCAGTACTTC.

This clone was counted a few times. This sequence joins TRBV5-4 and TRBJ2-7; possibly TRBD2 for D (6 bases). V shed 0 bases and J shed 2 bases, with 12 bases lying between them. CDR1 is SGHNT, CDR2 YYREEE, per germline (reference sequence). The CDR3 totals 15 residues. The CDR3 DNA follows: TGTGCCAGCAGCTTGGGGCGGGGCTCGCCCTACGAGCAGTACTTC. Residues: CASSLGRGSPYEQYF. Full variable domain (rest looked up from reference TRBV5-4 and TRBJ2-7): ETGVTQSPTHLIKTRGQQVTLRCSSQSGHNTVSWYQQALGQGPQFIFQYYREEENGRGNFPPRFSGLQFPNYSSELNVNALELDDSALYLCASSLGRGSPYEQYFGPGTRLTVT.

This clone appeared a single time. The chain recombines TRBV23-1 with TRBJ2-2; D ambiguous. TRBV23-1 is assigned to the ORF class and has an uncertain function. Trimming removed 4 bases at V and 0 bases at J, with 15 bases between. CDR3 length equals 17 residues. The CDR3 region is CASSLRYPIPNTGELFF. The CDR3, as DNA: TGCGCCAGCAGTCTCCGATACCCTATTCCGAACACCGGGGAGCTGTTTTTT.

V and J are TRBV5-1 and TRBJ1-1; D uncertain. Germline CDR1 reads SGHRS; CDR2 reads YFSETQ. The CDR3 consists of 13 residues. V was clipped by 5 bases and J by 5 bases, with 13 bases between them. This chain's CDR3 is CASSPRVETEAFF. The CDR3 DNA reads TGCGCCAGCAGTCCCCGGGTGGAGACTGAAGCTTTCTTT. The variable domain in full, with the rest retrieved from reference TRBV5-1 and TRBJ1-1, is KAGVTQTPRYLIKTRGQQVTLSCSPISGHRSVSWYQQTPGQGLQFLFEYFSETQRNKGNFPGRFSGRQFSNSRSEMNVSTLELGDSALYLCASSPRVETEAFFGQGTRLTVV.

The chain links TRBV7-2 to TRBJ2-5; 15 positions match TRBD2. Germline V gene data show CDR1 as SGHTA and CDR2 as FQGNSA. The CDR3 has 19 amino acids. Trimming cost V 5 bases and J 5 bases; bases outside gene matches: 15. Written as DNA, the CDR3 is TGTGCCAGCAGCCCGCGGACTAGCGGGGGGGCCACTATTACGGAGACCCAGTACTTC. It encodes CASSPRTSGGATITETQYF.

This clone has a single count. The rearrangement links TRBV21-1 to TRBJ2-7; TRBD1 is taken as the D call from the table, unchecked against the DNA. TRBV21-1 is described as a pseudogene. The CDR3 loop spans 18 amino acids. CDR3 sequence (DNA): TGTGCCAGCAGCAAAATCGTCGCCGCCAGGGGGCGTTCGTACGAGCAGTACTTC. Its translation: CASSKIVAARGRSYEQYF.

Notes on this clone: Other nucleotide sequences from this sample produce the same CDR3. V is TRBV6-4 and J is TRBJ2-3; TRBD1 matches 8 bases. The CDR3 is made up of 16 amino acids. The V segment lost 0 bases and the J segment 4 bases; nucleotides outside the gene matches: 6. Germline V gene sequence: CDR1 MRHNA, CDR2 SNTAGT. The CDR3 coding sequence is TGTGCCAGCAGTGACTCAGCGGCAGGGGGCCCAGATACGCAGTATTTT. Translated, it gives CASSDSAAGGPDTQYF.

Only a few counts were recorded for this clone. The chain uses TRBV28 and TRBJ1-1, with D possibly being TRBD1 (5 bases). V was trimmed by 1 base and J by 1 base, leaving 10 bases between them. The CDR3 is 15 residues long. Per the germline V gene, CDR1 is MDHEN and CDR2 is SYDVKM. In DNA form, the CDR3 reads TGTGCCAGCAGTTTATTCGGGGGAGGGAACACTGAAGCTTTCTTT. It is translated as CASSLFGGGNTEAFF.

This clone was detected ten times or more. This chain connects TRBV7-2 to TRBJ1-1; D gene unclear. The germline gives CDR1 SGHTA, CDR2 FQGNSA. CDR3 length: 13 residues. Between the trimmed V and J ends, which lost 7 bases and 10 bases, there was a span of 19 bases. The CDR3 here is CASIPFTGLGAFF. CDR3 coding DNA: TGTGCCAGCATCCCTTTTACGGGGTTAGGAGCTTTCTTT.

This chain uses TRBV19 with TRBJ2-2; the D is unclear. Germline CDR1 and CDR2: LNHDA and SQIVND (reference sequence). The CDR3 extends over 11 amino acids. V lost 8 bases and J 4 bases, leaving 5 bases between the germline ends. The CDR3 sequence is CASLSTGELFF. CDR3 bases: TGTGCCAGTCTTTCCACCGGGGAGCTGTTTTTT. Complete variable domain (other parts from reference TRBV19 and TRBJ2-2): DGGITQSPKYLFRKEGQNVTLSCEQNLNHDAMYWYRQDPGQGLRLIYYSQIVNDFQKGDIAEGYSVSREKKESFPLTVTSAQKNPTAFYLCASLSTGELFFGEGSRLTVL.

The chain couples TRBV7-8 to TRBJ1-6; 9 nucleotides line up with TRBD1. CDR3 size: 16 residues. Germline loops: CDR1 SGHVS, CDR2 FQNEAQ. The V segment lost 4 bases and the J segment 6 bases; nucleotides outside the gene matches: 7. The CDR3 bases are TGTGCCAGCAGCTCTCAACAGGGGGCGCGTAATTCACCCCTCCACTTT. Its translation: CASSSQQGARNSPLHF.

This clone showed up just once. J is TRBJ2-7 and V is TRBV13, with D unresolved. This CDR3 has 15 amino acids. V lost 0 bases, J lost 4 bases, and 13 bases lay in between. CDR1 PRHDT and CDR2 FYEKMQ come from the germline V gene (reference sequence). The CDR3 region is CASSLGTRDSYEQYF. The CDR3 nucleotides read TGTGCCAGCAGCTTAGGCACGAGAGACTCGTACGAGCAGTACTTC. The variable domain in full, with the rest retrieved from reference TRBV13 and TRBJ2-7, is AAGVIQSPRHLIKEKRETATLKCYPIPRHDTVYWYQQGPGQDPQFLISFYEKMQSDKGSIPDRFSAQQFSDYHSELNMSSLELGDSALYFCASSLGTRDSYEQYFGPGTRLTVT.

This rearrangement joins TRBV4-3 to TRBJ2-7, with 9 bases aligning to TRBD1. V trimming: 3 bases; J trimming: 2 bases; junction bases outside the gene matches: 2. The germline V gene has CDR1 LGHNA and CDR2 YSLEER. The CDR3 totals 14 residues. The CDR3 nucleotides read TGCGCCAGCAGCCACGGGACAGGGACCTACGAGCAGTACTTC. Its translation: CASSHGTGTYEQYF.

The table lists this clone with a few counts. V gene TRBV6-4 combines with J gene TRBJ1-6; D ambiguous. CDR3 length: 13 residues. CDR1 and CDR2 (germline): MRHNA, SNTAGT. V lost 0 bases and J 10 bases, leaving 7 bases between the germline ends. CDR3 sequence reads: CASSDSEYSPLHF. DNA of the CDR3: TGTGCCAGCAGTGACTCCGAGTACTCACCCCTCCACTTT.

The chain has TRBV18 and TRBJ1-1, with D uncertain. The germline CDR1 and CDR2 sequences are KGHSH and LQKENI. Trimming removed 2 bases at V and 3 bases at J, with 7 bases between. The CDR3 consists of 13 residues. In DNA form, the CDR3 reads TGTGCCAGCTCACCAGCGCGGGACACTGAAGCTTTCTTT. It is translated as CASSPARDTEAFF.

CDR3 sequence: CASSSQGAGSNQPQHF. CDR3 sequence (DNA): TGTGCCAGCAGCTCTCAGGGGGCGGGTAGCAATCAGCCCCAGCATTTT. The chain carries TRBV7-8 and TRBJ1-5, with TRBD1 identical over 8 bases. The V and J ends lost 4 bases and 0 bases, in that order; junction bases with no gene match: 5. Per germline, CDR1 SGHVS and CDR2 FQNEAQ. The CDR3 extends over 16 amino acids.

This chain uses TRBV6-5 with TRBJ2-1; unclear D gene. This CDR3 region has 9 residues. The V gene's germline CDR1 is MNHEY and CDR2 SVGAGI. Trimming took off 8 bases at V and 8 bases at J, with 4 bases between the two ends. The CDR3 sequence: CASGHEQFF. The CDR3 DNA reads as TGTGCCAGCGGGCATGAGCAGTTCTTC.

The V gene is TRBV10-2, the J gene TRBJ1-5; TRBD1 matches at 8 bases. V gave up 5 bases and J gave up 3 bases; unmatched junction bases: 3. This CDR3 comprises 14 residues. CDR1 and CDR2 from the germline V gene are WSHSY and SAAADI. The chain's CDR3 is CASSLDRDNQPQHF. CDR3 nucleotide sequence: TGCGCCAGCAGTCTGGACAGGGACAATCAGCCCCAGCATTTT.

The V and J genes are TRBV5-4 and TRBJ2-7; 8 positions match TRBD1. The length of the CDR3 is 14 residues. Germline V gene sequence: CDR1 SGHNT, CDR2 YYREEE (reference sequence). The V gene end was trimmed by 2 bases and the J gene end by 0 bases; junction bases not matched to a gene: 1. The CDR3 sequence: CASSFTGGSYEQYF. The CDR3 region has the DNA TGTGCCAGCAGCTTTACAGGGGGCTCCTACGAGCAGTACTTC.

V and J are TRBV18 and TRBJ1-1, with no clear D. The CDR3 is 16 residues long. Germline CDR1 is KGHSH and CDR2 is LQKENI. V was clipped by 3 bases and J by 1 base, with 15 bases between them. The DNA of the CDR3 is TGTGCCAGCTCACCTAGTCAGGAACTCACGAACACTGAAGCTTTCTTT. This codes for CASSPSQELTNTEAFF.

This sequence joins TRBV5-1 and TRBJ2-5, with a possible D match to TRBD2 (7 bases). This CDR3 has 15 amino acids. The V end lost 0 bases, the J end lost 1 base, and 10 bases lay between the germline ends. The germline V gene encodes CDR1 SGHRS and CDR2 YFSETQ. This chain's CDR3 is CASSLGGGLQETQYF. DNA for the CDR3: TGCGCCAGCAGCTTGGGGGGGGGCCTCCAAGAGACCCAGTACTTC.